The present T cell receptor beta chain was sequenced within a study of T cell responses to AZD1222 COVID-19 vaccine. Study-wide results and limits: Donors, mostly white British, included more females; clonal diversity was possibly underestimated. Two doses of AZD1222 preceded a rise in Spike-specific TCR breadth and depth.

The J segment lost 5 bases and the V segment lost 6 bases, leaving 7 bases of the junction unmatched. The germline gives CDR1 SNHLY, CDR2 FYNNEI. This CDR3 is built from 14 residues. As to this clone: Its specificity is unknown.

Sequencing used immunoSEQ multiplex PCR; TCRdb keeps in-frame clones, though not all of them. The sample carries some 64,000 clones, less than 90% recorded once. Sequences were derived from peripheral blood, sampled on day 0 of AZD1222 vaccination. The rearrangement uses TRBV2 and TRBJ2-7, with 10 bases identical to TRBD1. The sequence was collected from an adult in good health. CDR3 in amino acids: CASRSKGTGDEQYF. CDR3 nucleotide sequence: TGTGCCAGCAGGAGCAAAGGGACAGGGGACGAGCAGTACTTC.